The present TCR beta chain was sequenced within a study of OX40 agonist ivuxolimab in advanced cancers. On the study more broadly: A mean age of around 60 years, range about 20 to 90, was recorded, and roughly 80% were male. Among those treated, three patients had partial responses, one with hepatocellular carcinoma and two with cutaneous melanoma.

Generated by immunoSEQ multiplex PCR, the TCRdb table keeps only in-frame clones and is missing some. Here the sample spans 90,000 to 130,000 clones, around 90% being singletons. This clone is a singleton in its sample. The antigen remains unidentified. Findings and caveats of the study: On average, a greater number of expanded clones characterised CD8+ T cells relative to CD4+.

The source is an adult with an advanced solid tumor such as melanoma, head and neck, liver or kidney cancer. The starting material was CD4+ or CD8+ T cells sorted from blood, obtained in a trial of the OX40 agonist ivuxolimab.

The CDR3 region is CASGVGASGTTDTQYF. The CDR3 DNA reads TGCGCCAGCGGGGTCGGGGCTAGCGGAACCACAGATACGCAGTATTTT. The rearrangement uses TRBV5-1 and TRBJ2-3, with 7 bases that match TRBD2. CDR1 SGHRS and CDR2 YFSETQ come from the germline V gene. J gave up 2 bases and V 7 bases, and 13 bases lay outside the gene matches. The CDR3 spans 16 residues.